The sequence of this T cell receptor (beta chain) was determined in a study of beta chain features in type 1 diabetes. The ends were cut back, 5 bases at V and 4 bases at J, with 9 bases in the middle. The CDR3 spans 12 residues. CDR1 and CDR2 (germline): SEHNR, FQNEAQ (reference sequence). Expressed TCRB transcripts were sequenced because the entire RNA isolate underwent reverse transcription. Sequencing used immunoSEQ multiplex PCR; TCRdb keeps in-frame clones, though not all of them. The repertoire consists of fewer than 900,000 clones, with roughly 16% occurring once and the leading ten covering about 0.025%.

The sequenced sample was naive CD4+ T cells from blood. This clonotype was sampled from a woman aged 18-29 years in good health. The rearrangement joins TRBV7-9 to TRBJ2-7, with a weak D call TRBD1 (6 bases). This CDR3 reads CASSLGQYEQYF. The CDR3 DNA is TGTGCCAGCAGCCTCGGACAGTACGAGCAGTACTTC.